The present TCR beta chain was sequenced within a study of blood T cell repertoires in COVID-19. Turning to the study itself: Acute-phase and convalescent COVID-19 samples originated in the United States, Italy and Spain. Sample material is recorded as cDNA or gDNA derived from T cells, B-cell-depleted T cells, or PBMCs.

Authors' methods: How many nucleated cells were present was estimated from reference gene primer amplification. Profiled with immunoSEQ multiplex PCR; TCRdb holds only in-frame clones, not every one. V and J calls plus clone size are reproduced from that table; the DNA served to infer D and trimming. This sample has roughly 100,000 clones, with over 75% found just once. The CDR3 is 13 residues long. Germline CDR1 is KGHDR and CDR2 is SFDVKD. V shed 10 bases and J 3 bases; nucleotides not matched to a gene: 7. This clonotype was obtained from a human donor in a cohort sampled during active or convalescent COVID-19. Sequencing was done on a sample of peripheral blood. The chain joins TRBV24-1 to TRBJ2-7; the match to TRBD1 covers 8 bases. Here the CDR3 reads CATRGQGFYEQYF. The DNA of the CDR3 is TGTGCCACAAGAGGACAGGGTTTCTACGAGCAGTACTTC.